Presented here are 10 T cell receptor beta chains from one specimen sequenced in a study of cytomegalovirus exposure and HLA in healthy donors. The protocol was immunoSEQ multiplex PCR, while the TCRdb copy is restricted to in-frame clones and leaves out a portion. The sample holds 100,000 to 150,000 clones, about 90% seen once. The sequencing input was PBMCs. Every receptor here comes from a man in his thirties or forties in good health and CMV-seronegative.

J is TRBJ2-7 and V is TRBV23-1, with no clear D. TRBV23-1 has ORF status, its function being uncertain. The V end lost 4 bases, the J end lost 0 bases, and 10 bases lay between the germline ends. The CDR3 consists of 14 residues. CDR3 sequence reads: CASSRKGDSYEQYF. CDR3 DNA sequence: TGCGCCAGCAGTCGAAAAGGAGACTCCTACGAGCAGTACTTC.

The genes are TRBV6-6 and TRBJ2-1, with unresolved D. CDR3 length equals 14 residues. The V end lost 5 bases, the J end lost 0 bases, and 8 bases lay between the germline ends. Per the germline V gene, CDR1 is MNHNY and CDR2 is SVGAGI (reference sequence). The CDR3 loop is CASSKSSSYNEQFF. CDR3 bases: TGTGCCAGCAGTAAGTCGAGCTCCTACAATGAGCAGTTCTTC.

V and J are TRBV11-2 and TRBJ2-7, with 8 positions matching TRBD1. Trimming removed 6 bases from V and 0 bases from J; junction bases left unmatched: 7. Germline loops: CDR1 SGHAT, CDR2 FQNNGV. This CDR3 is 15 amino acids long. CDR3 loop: CASSFRDRPSYEQYF. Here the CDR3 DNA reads TGTGCCAGCAGTTTCCGGGACAGGCCCTCCTACGAGCAGTACTTC.

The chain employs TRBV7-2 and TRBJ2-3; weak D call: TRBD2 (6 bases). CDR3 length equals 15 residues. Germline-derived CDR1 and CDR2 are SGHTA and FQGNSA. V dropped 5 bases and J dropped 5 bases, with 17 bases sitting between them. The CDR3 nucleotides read TGTGCCAGCAGCCCAGCGGGCGGCCCGGGAGATACGCAGTATTTT. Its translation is CASSPAGGPGDTQYF.

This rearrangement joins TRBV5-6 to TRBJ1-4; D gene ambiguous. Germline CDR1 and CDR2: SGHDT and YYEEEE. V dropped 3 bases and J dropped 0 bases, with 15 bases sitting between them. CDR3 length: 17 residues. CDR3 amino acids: CASSSGGWGATNEKLFF. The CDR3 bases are TGTGCCAGCAGCTCAGGAGGATGGGGTGCAACTAATGAAAAACTGTTTTTT.

CDR3 DNA: TGCGCCAGCAGACAGGACATGGTTAACGGGCAGTACTTC. Residues: CASRQDMVNGQYF. The chain uses TRBV5-1 and TRBJ2-7; TRBD1 might be the D (5 bases). V lost 5 bases and J 9 bases, leaving 18 bases between the germline ends. The germline CDR1 and CDR2 sequences are SGHRS and YFSETQ. This CDR3 is 13 amino acids long.

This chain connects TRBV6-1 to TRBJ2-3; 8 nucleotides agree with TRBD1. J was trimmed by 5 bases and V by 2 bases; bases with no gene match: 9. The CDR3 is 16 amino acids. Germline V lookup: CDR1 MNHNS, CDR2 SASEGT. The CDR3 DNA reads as TGTGCCAGCAGTGAAACGAGACAGGGGTTGGTAGATACGCAGTATTTT. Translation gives CASSETRQGLVDTQYF.

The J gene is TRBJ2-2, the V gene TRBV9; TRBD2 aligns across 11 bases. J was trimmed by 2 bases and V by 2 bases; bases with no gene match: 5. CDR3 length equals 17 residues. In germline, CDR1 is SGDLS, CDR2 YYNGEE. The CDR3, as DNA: TGTGCCAGCAGCGTGGGCCTAGCGGGAGGCAACACCGGGGAGCTGTTTTTT. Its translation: CASSVGLAGGNTGELFF. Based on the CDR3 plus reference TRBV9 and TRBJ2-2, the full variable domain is DSGVTQTPKHLITATGQRVTLRCSPRSGDLSVYWYQQSLDQGLQFLIQYYNGEERAKGNILERFSAQQFPDLHSELNLSSLELGDSALYFCASSVGLAGGNTGELFFGEGSRLTVL.

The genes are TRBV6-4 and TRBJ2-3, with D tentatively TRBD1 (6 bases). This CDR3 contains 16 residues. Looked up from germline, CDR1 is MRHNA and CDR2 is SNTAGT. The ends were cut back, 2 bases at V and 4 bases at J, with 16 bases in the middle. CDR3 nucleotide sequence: TGTGCCAGCAGTGACCGGCAGGGGCTGGGATCAGATACGCAGTATTTT. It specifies CASSDRQGLGSDTQYF.

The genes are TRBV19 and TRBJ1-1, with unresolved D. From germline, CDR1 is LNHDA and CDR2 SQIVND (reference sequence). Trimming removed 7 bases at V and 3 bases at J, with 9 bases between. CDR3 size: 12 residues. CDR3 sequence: CASMGPYTEAFF. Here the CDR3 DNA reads TGTGCCAGTATGGGCCCATACACTGAAGCTTTCTTT. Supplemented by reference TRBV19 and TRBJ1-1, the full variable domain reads DGGITQSPKYLFRKEGQNVTLSCEQNLNHDAMYWYRQDPGQGLRLIYYSQIVNDFQKGDIAEGYSVSREKKESFPLTVTSAQKNPTAFYLCASMGPYTEAFFGQGTRLTVV.